A single sample gave rise to the 18 T cell receptor beta chains below, sequenced in a study of shared clonotypes between healthy human individuals. Terminally differentiated effector memory CD45RA+ cells were excluded from the naive CD8 cells, which were CD45RO-negative and positively selected for CCR7. Method: immunoSEQ multiplex PCR; TCRdb's copy keeps in-frame clones and lacks some. The sample lists hundreds of thousands of clones; under 95% were seen once. The sequenced sample was naive CD8+ T cells sorted from blood. The source is a man aged 30 to 39 in good health.

The chain uses TRBV9 and TRBJ1-4, with 8 positions matching TRBD1. V was pared by 3 bases and J by 7 bases, with 5 bases of the junction left unmatched. This CDR3 has 14 amino acids. CDR1 SGDLS and CDR2 YYNGEE come from the germline V gene. The DNA of the CDR3 is TGTGCCAGCAGCGAACGACAGGGGCGTGAAAAACTGTTTTTT. This gives the protein CASSERQGREKLFF.

This rearrangement joins TRBV27 to TRBJ1-5, with TRBD1 identical over 8 bases. The V and J ends lost 2 bases and 0 bases, in that order; junction bases with no gene match: 6. Germline loops: CDR1 MNHEY, CDR2 SMNVEV (reference sequence). The CDR3 has 17 amino acids. The CDR3 loop is CASSLHWTGNSNQPQHF. As DNA, the CDR3 is TGTGCCAGCAGTTTACATTGGACAGGGAATAGCAATCAGCCCCAGCATTTT.

This rearrangement joins TRBV25-1 to TRBJ2-3; 8 nucleotides line up with TRBD1. The CDR3 extends over 16 amino acids. Germline trimming cut 1 base from V and 7 bases from J; bases unmatched to any gene: 10. Germline assignment: CDR1 MGHDK and CDR2 SYGVNS. The CDR3 DNA sequence: TGTGCCAGCAGTGAATTCGGACAGGGAGGCGCCTATACGCAGTATTTT. Its protein product is CASSEFGQGGAYTQYF.

The chain has TRBV5-4 and TRBJ2-7; 7 bases fit TRBD2. V lost 3 bases, J lost 6 bases, and 6 bases stayed unmatched. There are 13 residues in the CDR3. Germline V gene sequence: CDR1 SGHNT, CDR2 YYREEE (reference sequence). The CDR3 nucleotides are TGTGCCAGCAGCTGGGGAGGGAGCAGCGAGCAGTACTTC. It codes for CASSWGGSSEQYF.

The chain combines TRBV19 with TRBJ2-3; TRBD2 matches 12 bases. J lost 0 bases, V lost 8 bases, and 0 bases had no gene match. This CDR3 is built from 14 residues. Germline V gene lookup returns CDR1 LNHDA and CDR2 SQIVND (reference sequence). The CDR3 DNA reads as TGTGCCAGTGGACTAGCGGGGAGCACAGATACGCAGTATTTT. As protein: CASGLAGSTDTQYF.

The CDR3 nucleotides are TGTGCCAGCAGTGAATGGGTGACAGGGGGGGGAGAGACCCAGTACTTC. This encodes CASSEWVTGGGETQYF. This chain uses TRBV6-1 with TRBJ2-5; 9 bases match TRBD1. Germline CDR1 and CDR2: MNHNS and SASEGT. The CDR3 has 16 amino acids. After removal of 2 bases from V and 4 bases from J, the junction contained 8 bases not matched to a gene.

V is TRBV5-1 and J is TRBJ2-7; TRBD2 agrees at 7 bases. Per the germline V gene, CDR1 is SGHRS and CDR2 is YFSETQ. The CDR3 spans 15 residues. V trimming: 0 bases; J trimming: 5 bases; junction bases outside the gene matches: 8. CDR3 sequence (DNA): TGCGCCAGCAGCTTGGGTGCGGGAGTTACGCACGAGCAGTACTTC. This codes for CASSLGAGVTHEQYF.

The genes are TRBV28 and TRBJ2-1; D is unclear. Trimming removed 1 base at V and 6 bases at J, with 10 bases between. Germline CDR1 reads MDHEN; CDR2 reads SYDVKM. The CDR3 has 14 residues. The CDR3 DNA is TGTGCCAGCAGTTTATTCCTTTCGGGCAATGAGCAGTTCTTC. It is translated as CASSLFLSGNEQFF.

The chain is built from TRBV29-1 and TRBJ2-1; 15 bases match TRBD2. Trimming cost V 6 bases and J 9 bases; bases outside gene matches: 6. The CDR3 is 14 residues long. Germline loops: CDR1 SQVTM, CDR2 ANQGSEA. The CDR3 here is CSVWGLAGGSEQFF. In DNA form, the CDR3 reads TGCAGCGTATGGGGACTAGCGGGAGGATCTGAGCAGTTCTTC.

V usage is TRBV9 and J usage is TRBJ2-7, with D hard to call. Germline CDR1 is SGDLS and CDR2 is YYNGEE. Trimming cost V 3 bases and J 10 bases, with 11 bases left between them. The CDR3 length is 11 residues. The CDR3 nucleotides are TGTGCCAGCAGCGACCAGTCCGGACAGTACTTC. This gives the protein CASSDQSGQYF.

V and J are TRBV6-1 and TRBJ1-4, with 7 bases identical to TRBD1. There are 15 residues in the CDR3. Germline-derived CDR1 and CDR2 are MNHNS and SASEGT. J gave up 7 bases and V 6 bases, and 11 bases lay outside the gene matches. The CDR3 region is CASRTGNGKSEKLFF. The CDR3 DNA is TGTGCCAGCAGGACAGGGAATGGGAAGAGTGAAAAACTGTTTTTT.

This clone occurred once. This rearrangement joins TRBV2 to TRBJ2-1, with D perhaps matching TRBD2 (9 bases). Germline values: CDR1 SNHLY, CDR2 FYNNEI. Trimming removed 10 bases at V and 10 bases at J, with 35 bases between. This CDR3 spans 18 amino acids. The CDR3 is CAISLDRDLSGRLWEQFF. In DNA, the CDR3 is TGTGCCATCTCTCTGGACAGGGATCTCAGCGGGAGGTTGTGGGAGCAGTTCTTC.

The J gene is TRBJ1-4, the V gene TRBV28; D gene unclear. Germline CDR1 is MDHEN and CDR2 is SYDVKM. Trimming took off 0 bases at V and 0 bases at J, with 8 bases between the two ends. The CDR3 has 16 amino acids. For the CDR3, the DNA is TGTGCCAGCAGTTTATGGGGCAGAACAACTAATGAAAAACTGTTTTTT. Its translation: CASSLWGRTTNEKLFF.

This chain joins TRBV30 and TRBJ2-3; D is undetermined. The length of the CDR3 is 13 residues. The germline V gene encodes CDR1 GTSNPN and CDR2 SVGIG (reference sequence). V dropped 5 bases and J dropped 2 bases, with 11 bases sitting between them. In DNA, the CDR3 is TGTGCCTGGTGCGTGGGATTCACAGATACGCAGTATTTT. Translating gives CAWCVGFTDTQYF. Full variable domain (rest looked up from reference TRBV30 and TRBJ2-3): SQTIHQWPATLVQPVGSPLSLECTVEGTSNPNLYWYRQAAGRGLQLLFYSVGIGQISSEVPQNLSASRPQDRQFILSSKKLLLSDSGFYLCAWCVGFTDTQYFGPGTRLTVL.

This chain links TRBV7-9 with TRBJ1-3, with no clear D. Between the trimmed V and J ends, which lost 2 bases and 8 bases, there was a span of 4 bases. The CDR3 is 11 residues long. Germline CDR1 reads SEHNR; CDR2 reads FQNEAQ (reference sequence). The CDR3 sequence is CASSLTDTIYF. CDR3 bases: TGTGCCAGCAGCTTAACGGACACCATATATTTT.

This clone showed up just a few times. This chain uses TRBV27 with TRBJ2-2; the match to TRBD1 covers 7 bases. The CDR3 is 14 amino acids. The V segment lost 5 bases and the J segment 9 bases; nucleotides outside the gene matches: 9. Germline values: CDR1 MNHEY, CDR2 SMNVEV (reference sequence). The CDR3 nucleotides are TGTGCCAGCAGTCTAAGGGACAGTGGGAGGGAGCTGTTTTTT. It yields the protein CASSLRDSGRELFF.

The sample holds a few counts of this clone. CDR3 protein: CASSSGEAFF. For the CDR3, the DNA is TGCGCCAGCAGCTCTGGCGAAGCTTTCTTT. This chain uses TRBV10-2 with TRBJ1-1; no definite D call. The germline CDR1 and CDR2 sequences are WSHSY and SAAADI. V gave up 6 bases and J gave up 8 bases, with 7 bases separating them. The length of the CDR3 is 10 residues.

The chain links TRBV7-2 to TRBJ2-7; no reliable D call. Germline V gene sequence: CDR1 SGHTA, CDR2 FQGNSA. The ends were cut back, 4 bases at V and 0 bases at J, with 10 bases in the middle. This CDR3 spans 14 amino acids. CDR3 sequence (DNA): TGTGCCAGCAGCTCTGACACTTTCTCCTACGAGCAGTACTTC. Its protein product is CASSSDTFSYEQYF.